This T cell receptor beta chain is from a study of Tregs in tolerant kidney transplant recipients. Assay used: immunoSEQ multiplex PCR; TCRdb lists only in-frame clones, some missing. The sample has under 100,000 clones, more than 80% seen once. Thawed PBMCs were FACS-sorted into unstimulated CD4+CD25+CD127- regulatory T cells, CD4+CD25- non-regulatory cells, CD4 and CD8 cells. The TCR was taken from a human donor in good health. The sequencing input was CD8+ T cells from blood.

The CDR3 DNA is TGTGCCAGCAGTATAACAGGGGGCGCGGGCGAGCAGTACTTC. Translating it yields CASSITGGAGEQYF. The chain joins TRBV27 to TRBJ2-7, with 9 bases aligning to TRBD1. Germline CDR1 is MNHEY and CDR2 is SMNVEV (reference sequence). The CDR3 length is 14 residues. Trimming removed 5 bases from V and 6 bases from J; junction bases left unmatched: 8.